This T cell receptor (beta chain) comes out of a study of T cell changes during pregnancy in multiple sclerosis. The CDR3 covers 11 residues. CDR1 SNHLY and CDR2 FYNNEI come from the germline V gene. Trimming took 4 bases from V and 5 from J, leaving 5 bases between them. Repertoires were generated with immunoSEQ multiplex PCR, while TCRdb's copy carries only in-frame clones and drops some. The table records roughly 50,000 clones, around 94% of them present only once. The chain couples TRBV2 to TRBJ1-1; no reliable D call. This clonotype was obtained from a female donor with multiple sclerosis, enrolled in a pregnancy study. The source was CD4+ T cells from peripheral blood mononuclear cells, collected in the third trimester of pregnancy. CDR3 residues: CASSALTEAFF. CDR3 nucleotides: TGTGCCAGCAGTGCTTTGACTGAAGCTTTCTTT. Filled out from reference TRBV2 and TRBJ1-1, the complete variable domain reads EPEVTQTPSHQVTQMGQEVILRCVPISNHLYFYWYRQILGQKVEFLVSFYNNEISEKSEIFDDQFSVERPDGSNFTLKIRSTKLEDSAMYFCASSALTEAFFGQGTRLTVV.